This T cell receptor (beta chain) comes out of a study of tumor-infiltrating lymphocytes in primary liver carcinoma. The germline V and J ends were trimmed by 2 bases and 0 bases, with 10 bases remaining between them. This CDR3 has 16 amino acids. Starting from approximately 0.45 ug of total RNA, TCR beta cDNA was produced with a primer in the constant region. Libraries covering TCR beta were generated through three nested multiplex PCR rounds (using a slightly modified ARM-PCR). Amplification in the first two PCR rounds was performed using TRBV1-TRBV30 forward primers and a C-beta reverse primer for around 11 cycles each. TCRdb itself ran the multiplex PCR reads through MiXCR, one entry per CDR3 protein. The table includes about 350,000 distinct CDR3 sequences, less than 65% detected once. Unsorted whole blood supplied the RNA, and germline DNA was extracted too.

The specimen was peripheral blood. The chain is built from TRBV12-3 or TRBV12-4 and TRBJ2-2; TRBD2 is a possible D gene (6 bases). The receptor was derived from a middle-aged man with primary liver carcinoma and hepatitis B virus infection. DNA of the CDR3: TGTGCCAGCAGTTTATTTGGCGGGACGAACACCGGGGAGCTGTTTTTT. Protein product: CASSLFGGTNTGELFF.